This record concerns one TCR beta chain sequence. In its sample, this clonotype was seen many times. The clone's antigen remains unknown. No base quality information exists; no much larger clone differs at one position. From the cysteine through the phenylalanine, the CDR3 covers 15 amino acids. The sequence is cut down to CDR3 DNA, 45 bases in frame from base 1. Looking up the germline V gene yields CDR1 SGHTA and CDR2 FQGNSA. V is clipped by 6 bases and J by 2 bases, and the sequence between their germline boundaries is 15 bases long. The library was built by means of 5' RACE. The run used a NextSeq 500. To correct for sequencing error and PCR bias, the TCR library protocol tagged individual cDNA molecules with unique molecular identifiers. Both TCR alpha and beta chains were sequenced, and tight co-correlation was observed between alpha and beta sequence abundances in each sample. Under the source paper's analysis protocol: Decombinator V4 was used to annotate TCR sequences for V gene, J gene and CDR3. TCRs were defined as expanded if a significant change between any two time points was detected under a Poisson model with p below 0.0001. Abundances of TCRs were expressed as counts per million after normalisation to the total number of TCRs sequenced in each sample. MAIT TCRs were defined by TRAV1-2 paired with TRAJ12, TRAJ20 or TRAJ33, and iNKT TCRs by TRAV10 paired with TRAJ18. VDJdb, accessed 1 November 2021, was searched for CMV, EBV and SARS-CoV-2 annotated TCRs, with TCRs annotated for multiple antigens excluded. In TCRdb, the public reads were trimmed at Q25 with fastp and aligned with MiXCR, with productive beta chains retained. Entries are consolidated by CDR3 protein sequence, retaining the most common genes and DNA. The V and J calls come from TCRdb's annotation, not from the publication. This sample comprises just under 60,000 distinct CDR3 sequences, more than 7% of them detected only once. Of the sample, roughly 3.5% falls within the top ten clones.

The study was a case-control design nested within a healthcare worker cohort in London, UK, with weekly nasopharyngeal swab PCR tests and blood sampling. Healthcare workers were recruited between 23 and 31 March 2020, during the week of the UK lockdown, and were followed weekly for up to roughly 15 weeks. These data come from a study of early T cells in non-severe SARS-CoV-2 infection (dated by TCRdb to 2020 to 2023). A note on the overall study: TCR sequencing used bulk RNA from unsorted whole blood, so alpha and beta chains could not be paired. General study outcomes and caveats: VDJdb matching was skewed toward anti-spike CD8 responses and likely underestimated virus-specific expansions by missing private and CD4 specificities.

The V and J segments used are TRBV7-2 and TRBJ2-3; no D gene call is confident. The sample taken for sequencing was whole blood. The sequence came from an adult who was a healthcare worker with PCR-confirmed SARS-CoV-2 infection or an uninfected control (not recorded which). The CDR3 in this case is CASRTGPILTDTQYF. At the DNA level, the sequence is TGTGCCAGCAGAACTGGACCCATACTCACAGATACGCAGTATTTT.